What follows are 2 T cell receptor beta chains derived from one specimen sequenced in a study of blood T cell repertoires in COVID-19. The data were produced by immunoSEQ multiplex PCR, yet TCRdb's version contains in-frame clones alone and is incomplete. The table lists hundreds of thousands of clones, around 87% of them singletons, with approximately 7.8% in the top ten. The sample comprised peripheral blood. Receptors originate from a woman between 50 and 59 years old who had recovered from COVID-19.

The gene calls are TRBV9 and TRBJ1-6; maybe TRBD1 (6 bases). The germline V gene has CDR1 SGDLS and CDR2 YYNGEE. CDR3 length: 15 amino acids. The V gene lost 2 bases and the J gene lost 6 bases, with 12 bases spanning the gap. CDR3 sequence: CASSVGGRGNSPLHF. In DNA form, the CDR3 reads TGTGCCAGCAGCGTGGGCGGCAGGGGTAATTCACCCCTCCACTTT.

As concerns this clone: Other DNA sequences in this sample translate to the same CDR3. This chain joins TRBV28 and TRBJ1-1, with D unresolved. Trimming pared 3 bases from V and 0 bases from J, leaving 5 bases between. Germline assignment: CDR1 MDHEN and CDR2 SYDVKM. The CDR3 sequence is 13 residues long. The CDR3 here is CASSFQMNTEAFF. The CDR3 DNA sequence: TGTGCCAGCAGTTTTCAGATGAACACTGAAGCTTTCTTT. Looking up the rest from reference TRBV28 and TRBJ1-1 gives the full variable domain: DVKVTQSSRYLVKRTGEKVFLECVQDMDHENMFWYRQDPGLGLRLIYFSYDVKMKEKGDIPEGYSVSREKKERFSLILESASTNQTSMYLCASSFQMNTEAFFGQGTRLTVV.